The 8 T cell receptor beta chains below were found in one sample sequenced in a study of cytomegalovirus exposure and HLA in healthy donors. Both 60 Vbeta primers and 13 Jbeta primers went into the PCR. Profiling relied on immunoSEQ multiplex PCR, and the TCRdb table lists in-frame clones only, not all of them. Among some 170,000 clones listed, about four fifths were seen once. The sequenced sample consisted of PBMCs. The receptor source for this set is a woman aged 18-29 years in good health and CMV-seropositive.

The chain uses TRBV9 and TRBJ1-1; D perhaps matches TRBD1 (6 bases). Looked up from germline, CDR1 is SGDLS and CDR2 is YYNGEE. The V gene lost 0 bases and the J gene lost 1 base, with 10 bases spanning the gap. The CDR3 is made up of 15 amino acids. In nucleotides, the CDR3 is TGTGCCAGCAGCGTAGCTAGGGGGGGGAACACTGAAGCTTTCTTT. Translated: CASSVARGGNTEAFF.

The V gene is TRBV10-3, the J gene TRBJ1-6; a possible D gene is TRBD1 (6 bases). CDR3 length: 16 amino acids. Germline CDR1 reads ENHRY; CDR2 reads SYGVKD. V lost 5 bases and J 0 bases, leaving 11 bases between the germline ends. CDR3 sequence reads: CAISYRASSYNSPLHF. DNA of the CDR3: TGTGCCATCAGTTACAGGGCAAGCTCCTATAATTCACCCCTCCACTTT.

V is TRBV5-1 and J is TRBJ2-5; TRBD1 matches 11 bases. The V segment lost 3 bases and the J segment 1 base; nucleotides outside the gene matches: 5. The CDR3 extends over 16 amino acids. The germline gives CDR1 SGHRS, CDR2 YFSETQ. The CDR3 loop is CASSSGQGAAQETQYF. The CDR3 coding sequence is TGCGCCAGCAGCTCCGGACAGGGGGCTGCCCAAGAGACCCAGTACTTC.

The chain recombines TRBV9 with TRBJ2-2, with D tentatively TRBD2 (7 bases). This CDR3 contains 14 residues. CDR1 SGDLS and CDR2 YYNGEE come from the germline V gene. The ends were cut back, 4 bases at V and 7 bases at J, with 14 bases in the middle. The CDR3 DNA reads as TGTGCCAGCAGCTTTCGGGGGGCCGGCGGGGAGCTGTTTTTT. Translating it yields CASSFRGAGGELFF. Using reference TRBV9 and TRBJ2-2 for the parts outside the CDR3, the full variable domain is DSGVTQTPKHLITATGQRVTLRCSPRSGDLSVYWYQQSLDQGLQFLIQYYNGEERAKGNILERFSAQQFPDLHSELNLSSLELGDSALYFCASSFRGAGGELFFGEGSRLTVL.

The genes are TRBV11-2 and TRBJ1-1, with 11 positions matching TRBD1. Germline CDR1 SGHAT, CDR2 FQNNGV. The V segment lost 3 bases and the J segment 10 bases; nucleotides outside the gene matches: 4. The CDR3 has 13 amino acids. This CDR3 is CASSFGDRGLAFF. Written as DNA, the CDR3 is TGTGCCAGCAGCTTTGGGGACAGGGGGTTAGCTTTCTTT.

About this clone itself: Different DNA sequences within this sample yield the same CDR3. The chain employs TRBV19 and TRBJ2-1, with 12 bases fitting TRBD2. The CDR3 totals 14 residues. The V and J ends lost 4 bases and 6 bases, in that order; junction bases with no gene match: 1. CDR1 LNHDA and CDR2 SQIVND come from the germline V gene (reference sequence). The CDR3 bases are TGTGCCAGTAGTACTAGCGGGGGGGCCAATGAGCAGTTCTTC. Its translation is CASSTSGGANEQFF.

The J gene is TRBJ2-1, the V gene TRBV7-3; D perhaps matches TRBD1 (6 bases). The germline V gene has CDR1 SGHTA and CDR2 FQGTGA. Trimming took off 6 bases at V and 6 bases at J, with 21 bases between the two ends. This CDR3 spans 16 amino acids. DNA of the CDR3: TGTGCCAGCAGTCCTCAGGGGATTGTATCCCGCAATGAGCAGTTCTTC. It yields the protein CASSPQGIVSRNEQFF.

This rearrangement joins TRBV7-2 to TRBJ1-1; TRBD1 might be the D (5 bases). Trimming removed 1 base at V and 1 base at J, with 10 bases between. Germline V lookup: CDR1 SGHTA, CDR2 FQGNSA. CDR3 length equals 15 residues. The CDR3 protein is CASSLGWQGNTEAFF. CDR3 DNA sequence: TGTGCCAGCAGCTTAGGTTGGCAGGGGAACACTGAAGCTTTCTTT.